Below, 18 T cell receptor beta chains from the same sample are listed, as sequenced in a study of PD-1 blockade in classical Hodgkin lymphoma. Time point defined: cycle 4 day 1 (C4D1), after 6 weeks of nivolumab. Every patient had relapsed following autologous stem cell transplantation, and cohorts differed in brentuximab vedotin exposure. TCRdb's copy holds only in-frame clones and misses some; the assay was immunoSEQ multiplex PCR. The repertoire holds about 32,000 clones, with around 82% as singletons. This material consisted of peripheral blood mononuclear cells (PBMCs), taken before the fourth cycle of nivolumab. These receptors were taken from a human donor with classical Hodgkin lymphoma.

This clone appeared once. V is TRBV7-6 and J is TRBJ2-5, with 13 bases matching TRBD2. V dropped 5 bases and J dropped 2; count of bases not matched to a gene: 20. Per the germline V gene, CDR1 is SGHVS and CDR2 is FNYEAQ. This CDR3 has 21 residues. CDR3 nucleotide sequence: TGTGCCAGCAGCCCCCACCCAGCCCGCGCGGGACTAGCGGGGTTGCAAGAGACCCAGTACTTC. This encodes CASSPHPARAGLAGLQETQYF.

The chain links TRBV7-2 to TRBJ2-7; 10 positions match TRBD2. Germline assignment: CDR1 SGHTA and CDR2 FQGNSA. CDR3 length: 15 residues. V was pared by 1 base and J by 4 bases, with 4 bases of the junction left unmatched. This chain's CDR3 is CASSLEASGGYEQYF. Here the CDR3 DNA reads TGTGCCAGCAGCTTAGAGGCTAGCGGGGGTTACGAGCAGTACTTC. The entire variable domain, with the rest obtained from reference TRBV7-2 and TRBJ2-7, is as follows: GAGVSQSPSNKVTEKGKDVELRCDPISGHTALYWYRQSLGQGLEFLIYFQGNSAPDKSGLPSDRFSAERTGGSVSTLTIQRTQQEDSAVYLCASSLEASGGYEQYFGPGTRLTVT.

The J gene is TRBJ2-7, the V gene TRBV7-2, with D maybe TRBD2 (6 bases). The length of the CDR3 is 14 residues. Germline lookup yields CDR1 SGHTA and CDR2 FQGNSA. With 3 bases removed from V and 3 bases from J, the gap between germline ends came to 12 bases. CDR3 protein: CASSLAGLNYEQYF. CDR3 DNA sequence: TGTGCCAGCAGCTTGGCGGGACTTAACTACGAGCAGTACTTC.

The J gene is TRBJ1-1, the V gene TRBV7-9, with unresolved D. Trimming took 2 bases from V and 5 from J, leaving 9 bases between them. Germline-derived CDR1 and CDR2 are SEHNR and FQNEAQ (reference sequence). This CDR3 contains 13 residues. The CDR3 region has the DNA TGTGCCAGCAGCTTATGGGAGGGAACTGAAGCTTTCTTT. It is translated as CASSLWEGTEAFF.

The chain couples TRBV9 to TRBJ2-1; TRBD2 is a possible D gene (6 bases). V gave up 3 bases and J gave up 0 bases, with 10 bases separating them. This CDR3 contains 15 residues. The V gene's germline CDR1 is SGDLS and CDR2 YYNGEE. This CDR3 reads CASSAGGRSYNEQFF. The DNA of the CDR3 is TGTGCCAGCAGCGCCGGGGGTCGCTCCTACAATGAGCAGTTCTTC.

CDR3 region: CASSVDGQGAFEQYV. The CDR3, as DNA: TGTGCCAGCAGCGTAGATGGACAGGGGGCTTTCGAGCAGTACGTC. This chain links TRBV9 with TRBJ2-7, with TRBD1 identical over 11 bases. CDR1 is SGDLS, CDR2 YYNGEE, per germline. The ends lost 0 bases at V and 6 bases at J; junction bases unmatched: 5. CDR3 size: 15 residues.

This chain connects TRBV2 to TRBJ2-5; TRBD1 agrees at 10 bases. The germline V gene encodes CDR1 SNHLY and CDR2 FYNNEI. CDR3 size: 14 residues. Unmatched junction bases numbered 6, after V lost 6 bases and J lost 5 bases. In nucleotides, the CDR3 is TGTGCCAGCAGGCCCGGGACAGGGGACGAGACCCAGTACTTC. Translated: CASRPGTGDETQYF.

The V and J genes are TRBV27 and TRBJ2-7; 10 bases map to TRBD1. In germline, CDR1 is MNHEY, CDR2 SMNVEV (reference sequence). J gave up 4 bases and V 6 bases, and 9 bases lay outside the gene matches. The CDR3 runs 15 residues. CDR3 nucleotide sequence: TGTGCCAGCAGCTTTCTGCCGGGACAGGGGTACGAGCAGTACTTC. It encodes CASSFLPGQGYEQYF.

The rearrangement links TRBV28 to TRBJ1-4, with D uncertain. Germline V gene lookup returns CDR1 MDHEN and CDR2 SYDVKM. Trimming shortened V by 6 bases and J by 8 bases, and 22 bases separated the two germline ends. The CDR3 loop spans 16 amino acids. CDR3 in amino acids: CASRKGPVKKGEKLFF. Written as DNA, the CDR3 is TGTGCCAGCAGAAAGGGTCCCGTCAAGAAAGGGGAAAAACTGTTTTTT.

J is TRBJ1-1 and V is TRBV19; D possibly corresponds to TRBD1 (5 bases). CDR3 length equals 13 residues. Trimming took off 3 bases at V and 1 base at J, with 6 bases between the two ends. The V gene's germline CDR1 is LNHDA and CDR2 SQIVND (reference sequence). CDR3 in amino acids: CASSMTANTEAFF. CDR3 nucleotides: TGTGCCAGTAGTATGACAGCGAACACTGAAGCTTTCTTT.

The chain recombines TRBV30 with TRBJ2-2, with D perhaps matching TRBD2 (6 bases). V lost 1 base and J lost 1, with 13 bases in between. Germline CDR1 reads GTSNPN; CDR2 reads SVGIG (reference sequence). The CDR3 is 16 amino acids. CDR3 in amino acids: CAWSGAGGQNTGELFF. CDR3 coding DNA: TGTGCCTGGAGTGGGGCCGGGGGTCAGAACACCGGGGAGCTGTTTTTT.

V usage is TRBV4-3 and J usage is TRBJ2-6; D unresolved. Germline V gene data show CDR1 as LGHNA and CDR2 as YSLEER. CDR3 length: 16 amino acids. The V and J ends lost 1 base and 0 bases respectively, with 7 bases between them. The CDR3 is CASSQVNPSGANVLTF. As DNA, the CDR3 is TGCGCCAGCAGCCAAGTGAACCCCTCTGGGGCCAACGTCCTGACTTTC.

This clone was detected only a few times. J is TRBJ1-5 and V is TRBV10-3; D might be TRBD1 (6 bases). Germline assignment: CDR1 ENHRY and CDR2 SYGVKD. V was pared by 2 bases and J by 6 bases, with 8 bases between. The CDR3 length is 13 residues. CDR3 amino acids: CAISEQGSQPQHF. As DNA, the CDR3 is TGTGCCATCAGTGAGCAGGGGAGTCAGCCCCAGCATTTT.

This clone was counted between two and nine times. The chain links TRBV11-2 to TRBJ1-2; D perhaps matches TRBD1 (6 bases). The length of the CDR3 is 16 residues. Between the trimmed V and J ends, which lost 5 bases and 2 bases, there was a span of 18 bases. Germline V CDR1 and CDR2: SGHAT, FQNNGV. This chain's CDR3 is CASSQIRVQGNYGYTF. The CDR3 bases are TGTGCCAGCAGCCAGATTCGGGTGCAGGGGAACTATGGCTACACCTTC. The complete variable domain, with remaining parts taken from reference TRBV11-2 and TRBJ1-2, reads EAGVAQSPRYKIIEKRQSVAFWCNPISGHATLYWYQQILGQGPKLLIQFQNNGVVDDSQLPKDRFSAERLKGVDSTLKIQPAKLEDSAVYLCASSQIRVQGNYGYTFGSGTRLTVV.

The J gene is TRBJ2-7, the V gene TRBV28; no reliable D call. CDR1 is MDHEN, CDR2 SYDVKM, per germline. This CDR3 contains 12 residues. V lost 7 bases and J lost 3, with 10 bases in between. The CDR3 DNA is TGTGCCAGCAACCGTGATAGCTACGAGCAGTACTTC. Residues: CASNRDSYEQYF.

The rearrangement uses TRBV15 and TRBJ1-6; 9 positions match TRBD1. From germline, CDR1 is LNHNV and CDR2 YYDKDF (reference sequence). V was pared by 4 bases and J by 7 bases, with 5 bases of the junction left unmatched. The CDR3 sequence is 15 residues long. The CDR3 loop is CATSNRDRENSPLHF. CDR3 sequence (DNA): TGTGCCACCAGCAACCGGGACAGGGAAAATTCACCCCTCCACTTT.

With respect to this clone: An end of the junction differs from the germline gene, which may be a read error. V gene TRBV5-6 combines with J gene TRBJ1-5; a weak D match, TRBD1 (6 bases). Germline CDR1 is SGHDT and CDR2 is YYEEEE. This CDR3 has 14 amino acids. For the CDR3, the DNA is TGTGCCAGCAACTTGGGGGGCAGCAATCAGCCCCAGCATTTT. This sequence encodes CASNLGGSNQPQHF.

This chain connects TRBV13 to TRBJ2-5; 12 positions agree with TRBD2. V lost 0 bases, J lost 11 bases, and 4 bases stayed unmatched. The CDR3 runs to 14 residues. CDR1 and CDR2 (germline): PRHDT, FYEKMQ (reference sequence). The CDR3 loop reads CASSLGTSGREQYF. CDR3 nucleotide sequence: TGTGCCAGCAGCTTAGGGACTAGCGGGAGAGAGCAGTACTTC.